Sequencing of this TCR beta chain was carried out in a study of lymphopenia after photon versus proton radiotherapy. The germline CDR1 and CDR2 sequences are MNHNY and SVGAGI (reference sequence). The CDR3 is 14 residues long. Assay: immunoSEQ multiplex PCR; the TCRdb copy retains only in-frame clones and omits some. Found here are about 60,000 clones, roughly 84% of them singletons; the top ten hold around 2.2%. This receptor was taken from a man aged 55-75 years with pancreatic cancer. Sample: peripheral blood, taken from a patient treated with proton-based radiotherapy. V usage is TRBV6-6 and J usage is TRBJ2-5; no clear D. The J call may be wrong; the DNA end is better matched by TRBJ2-7. The CDR3 spells CASSYSPSVSEQYF. CDR3 sequence (DNA): TGTGCCAGCAGTTACTCGCCTTCAGTGTCCGAGCAGTACTTC.